A single sample is the source of the 9 T cell receptor beta chains below, sequenced in a study of blood T cell repertoires in COVID-19. The repertoire was sequenced with immunoSEQ multiplex PCR; TCRdb's copy has only in-frame clones and lacks some. The data contain about 400,000 clones, approximately 88% of them singletons. Specimen: PBMCs or T cells enriched from blood (not recorded which). The source is a woman in her twenties or thirties with acute COVID-19.

This clone was seen only once. The chain employs TRBV2 and TRBJ1-5, with D tentatively TRBD1 (6 bases). CDR3 length: 13 residues. Per the germline V gene, CDR1 is SNHLY and CDR2 is FYNNEI. Trimming took off 2 bases at V and 4 bases at J, with 6 bases between the two ends. The CDR3 DNA is TGTGCCAGCAGTGAACAGGGGAATCAGCCCCAGCATTTT. Protein product: CASSEQGNQPQHF.

CDR3 region: CASGLPGGGVTIVEQFF. The CDR3 DNA reads as TGTGCTAGTGGCCTGCCGGGAGGGGGGGTGACCATCGTGGAGCAGTTCTTC. The rearrangement joins TRBV12-5 to TRBJ2-1; 8 nucleotides line up with TRBD2. V trimming: 6 bases; J trimming: 10 bases; junction bases outside the gene matches: 20. This CDR3 has 17 amino acids. Germline V lookup: CDR1 LGHNT, CDR2 FRNRAP.

A note on this clone: Other DNA sequences in the sample encode the same CDR3. The V call is TRBV10-1, the J call TRBJ2-3; TRBD1 aligns across 8 bases. The CDR3 extends over 13 amino acids. Per germline, CDR1 WNHNN and CDR2 SYGVQD (reference sequence). V lost 6 bases and J lost 4; bases outside the gene matches: 3. The CDR3 DNA follows: TGCGCCAGCAGCGGACAGGGATCAGATACGCAGTATTTT. Translated: CASSGQGSDTQYF.

The V gene is TRBV9, the J gene TRBJ2-1; 11 bases map to TRBD2. CDR1 SGDLS and CDR2 YYNGEE come from the germline V gene. The CDR3 length is 15 residues. Trimming cost V 2 bases and J 8 bases; bases outside gene matches: 6. The DNA of the CDR3 is TGTGCCAGCAGCGTTAGCGGGGGGGGCTATGATGAGCAGTTCTTC. Protein sequence: CASSVSGGGYDEQFF. The whole variable domain, filled in from reference TRBV9 and TRBJ2-1, reads DSGVTQTPKHLITATGQRVTLRCSPRSGDLSVYWYQQSLDQGLQFLIQYYNGEERAKGNILERFSAQQFPDLHSELNLSSLELGDSALYFCASSVSGGGYDEQFFGPGTRLTVL.

The V gene is TRBV9, the J gene TRBJ1-1; D gene uncertain. This CDR3 is built from 14 residues. The V end was cut by 4 bases, the J end by 3 bases, with 13 bases between. Per germline, CDR1 SGDLS and CDR2 YYNGEE. This CDR3 is CASSPLPRDTEAFF. The DNA of the CDR3 is TGTGCCAGCAGCCCTCTCCCCCGCGACACTGAAGCTTTCTTT.

This CDR3 is CASSSIAGGSYNEQFF. CDR3 in DNA: TGTGCCAGCAGTTCTATAGCGGGGGGCTCCTACAATGAGCAGTTCTTC. The V gene is TRBV2, the J gene TRBJ2-1, with 10 bases identical to TRBD2. The CDR3 is 16 residues long. Unmatched junction bases numbered 4, after V lost 5 bases and J lost 0 bases. The germline CDR1 and CDR2 sequences are SNHLY and FYNNEI. The full variable domain, rest sourced from reference TRBV2 and TRBJ2-1, is EPEVTQTPSHQVTQMGQEVILRCVPISNHLYFYWYRQILGQKVEFLVSFYNNEISEKSEIFDDQFSVERPDGSNFTLKIRSTKLEDSAMYFCASSSIAGGSYNEQFFGPGTRLTVL.

The chain uses TRBV7-9 and TRBJ1-4, with TRBD1 as a possible D gene (6 bases). The germline CDR1 and CDR2 sequences are SEHNR and FQNEAQ (reference sequence). The CDR3 contains 16 residues. V was shortened by 6 bases and J by 0 bases, with 14 bases between the two germline ends. The DNA for the CDR3 is TGTGCCAGCAGTTCGGACAGATACGCAACTAATGAAAAACTGTTTTTT. Amino acid sequence: CASSSDRYATNEKLFF.

Of note for this clone: At the DNA level, this CDR3 is encoded by other sequences in the same sample as well. V is TRBV15 and J is TRBJ1-6; TRBD1 aligns across 8 bases. Germline trimming cut 1 base from V and 8 bases from J; bases unmatched to any gene: 7. This CDR3 is built from 16 residues. Germline V CDR1 and CDR2: LNHNV, YYDKDF (reference sequence). The CDR3 loop is CATSRGDRGRDSPLHF. The CDR3 DNA is TGTGCCACCAGCAGAGGAGACAGGGGTCGTGATTCACCCCTCCACTTT.

V usage is TRBV7-9 and J usage is TRBJ2-3, with a weak D call TRBD1 (6 bases). The ends were cut back, 0 bases at V and 2 bases at J, with 9 bases in the middle. CDR1 and CDR2 (germline): SEHNR, FQNEAQ (reference sequence). The CDR3 totals 15 residues. CDR3 sequence: CASSLATGPTDTQYF. CDR3 sequence (DNA): TGTGCCAGCAGCTTAGCTACAGGGCCCACAGATACGCAGTATTTT.